These 3 T cell receptor beta chains share one sample of origin, sequenced in a study of T cells in localized non-small cell lung cancer. Libraries were prepared by immunoSEQ multiplex PCR; TCRdb keeps only in-frame clonotypes and omits some of them. This table has around 53,000 clones, about three quarters appearing once. The sequencing used PBMCs, collected before any cancer treatment. The source is a woman aged 35 to 70 with stage II lung adenocarcinoma.

V and J are TRBV15 and TRBJ2-5, with 7 bases matching TRBD2. V shed 0 bases and J 9 bases; nucleotides not matched to a gene: 13. Germline CDR1 is LNHNV and CDR2 is YYDKDF (reference sequence). The CDR3 length is 16 residues. The DNA for the CDR3 is TGTGCCACCAGCAGAGATGTAGGACTAGTCTTCGAAGCCCAGTACTTC. It codes for CATSRDVGLVFEAQYF.

This chain links TRBV12-5 with TRBJ2-2; 11 bases match TRBD2. Trimming cost V 1 base and J 6 bases; bases outside gene matches: 10. CDR1 is LGHNT, CDR2 FRNRAP, per germline. This CDR3 region has 18 residues. This CDR3 reads CASGLGRTSGPMAGELFF. The DNA for the CDR3 is TGTGCTAGTGGTTTGGGAAGGACTAGCGGGCCCATGGCCGGGGAGCTGTTTTTT.

The chain links TRBV18 to TRBJ1-5, with a tentative D call TRBD1 (5 bases). The V end lost 2 bases, the J end lost 0 bases, and 8 bases lay between the germline ends. This CDR3 region has 15 residues. The germline V gene has CDR1 KGHSH and CDR2 LQKENI. The CDR3 sequence is CASSPKGNSNQPQHF. The DNA for the CDR3 is TGTGCCAGCTCACCAAAGGGGAATAGCAATCAGCCCCAGCATTTT.